The entry below describes one TCR beta chain. Its antigen is currently not known. Nothing much larger sits one base from this clone, and base qualities are not available. The roughly 39 donors, aged roughly 6 to 100 years, were systemically healthy Caucasian individuals from Russia. Approximately 10 milliliters of peripheral blood were collected from each donor into EDTA-treated Vacutainer tubes. PBMCs were isolated by Ficoll-Paque density-gradient centrifugation, with at least 7 million obtained per sample. Total RNA was extracted from PBMCs with Trizol reagent, with at least 5.5 micrograms obtained per sample. For every donor, an aliquot of PBMCs went through flow cytometry to measure the percentages of naive CD45RAhigh/CD27high T cells. This sample was included in a study of blood T cells in healthy people across ages (dated by TCRdb to between 2014 and 2017). The study in broad terms: In model experiments, template switching captured about one uniquely barcoded TCR beta cDNA molecule for every two T cells. Age-related changes in TCR beta repertoire diversity were measured in the study by deep sequencing normalized with unique cDNA molecular identifiers. The donors were divided into four age groups: young (average 16 years), middle-aged (under 40), aged (approximately 62) and long-lived (roughly 82). The study analyzed two additional independent replicas of 1 million unique cDNA reads from the same blood draw for two donors, one aged 18 to 30 and one aged 80 or older. Study-level results and caveats: Because donor CMV infection status was unknown, age-related changes in expanded clonotypes were potentially confounded. As age increased, observed TCR beta diversity per million T cells dropped in a roughly linear way, and a significant reduction was already evident by age around 41. Compared with the aged group, the long-lived group had more naive CD4+ T cells, fewer expanded clones and increased TCR diversity, suggesting age selection. Estimates of total diversity based on one million sequenced T cells were considered lower bounds and underestimates. Because profiling used bulk unsorted PBMCs, naive and antigen-experienced compartments could not be compared conclusively. A strong correlation was found between observed TCR beta diversity and the percentage of naive T cells measured by flow cytometry.

The receptor library was made with 5' RACE. The run used an Illumina HiSeq 2500. A second PCR of 7 to 11 cycles was performed with a sample-barcoded 5' primer and a J-beta primer mix. A template-switch 5' adaptor carrying 12 random nucleotides introduced a unique molecular identifier onto each TCR beta cDNA molecule. Each sample yielded at least 2.5 million CDR3-containing paired-end reads. First-strand cDNA synthesis was performed from all RNA using the Mint cDNA synthesis kit, with priming by a TRBC-specific oligonucleotide. After uracil-DNA glycosylase treatment, a first 18-cycle PCR used universal primers M1SS and BC2_uni_R on all cDNA. The authors processed their data as follows. Normalization of each sample was performed by random selection of 1 million high-quality reads, each carrying a distinct molecular identifier. Reads with shared molecular identifiers were discarded instead of being binned into consensus sequences. MiTCR, set to a Q25 quality threshold and the strictest error-elimination algorithm, was used for CDR3 identification, clonotype clustering and error correction. A nonparametric unseen species model with Euler transformation was used to estimate a lower bound on total TCR beta diversity. The raw public reads went through TCRdb reprocessing: fastp at Q25, MiXCR clone calling, in-frame beta chains kept. Records with the same CDR3 protein are collapsed into one entry carrying the most frequent genes and DNA. The V and J calls shown here were made by TCRdb, not taken from the authors' results. A total of roughly 1,000,000 distinct CDR3 sequences appear in this sample, around 27% of them only once. The ten largest clones add up to around 0.75% of the sample.

The CDR3 sequence holds 16 residues, the cysteine and phenylalanine included. Of the read, only the CDR3 DNA is kept; its 48 bases are in frame from base 1. V drops 5 bases and J drops 7 bases, leaving 18 bases in between. The germline V gene gives CDR1 as SGHTA and CDR2 as FQGNSA. The sample was also reused in another study, on T cells of mothers and their children. The second investigation adds: Nine systemically healthy Caucasian individuals, comprising three mothers and their six children, were included as donors. cDNA synthesis used all of the extracted RNA, with roughly 1.6 ug of RNA in each 15 ul reaction. In the second PCR, the M1S primer added sample barcodes and 2-4 random nucleotides. Over 10 million TCR beta CDR3 reads came from each mother, compared with around 3 million reads from each child. In both related and unrelated pairs, thymic selection shapes the output of TCR recombination in a similar way, with inherited differences having only a minor effect. Normalized repertoire overlap was always found to be slightly, but never significantly, higher in related mother-child pairs than in unrelated mother-child pairs. No persistent microchimeric T cell clones were found, with a detection sensitivity of approximately 100 clones per million clonotypes. To look for features that set related mother-child pairs apart from unrelated individuals, the researchers ran deep NGS to compare the TCR beta repertoires of mothers and children. Mothers averaged roughly 40 +/- 4 years of age and children averaged about 10 +/- 4 years. After adapters were ligated using NEBNext reagents, the libraries underwent 100+100 nt paired-end sequencing on an Illumina HiSeq 2000. To avoid cross-contamination, the mother libraries and the child libraries were prepared a month apart and sequenced in separate runs. For each donor, between roughly 450,000 and 2,300,000 distinct TCR beta clonotypes were identified. Naive TCR beta clonotypes were estimated from low-frequency clonotypes matched to each donor's FACS-determined naive share, without sorting.

The TCR sequence derives from a girl aged 2 to 9 in good health. The sequenced sample was blood. The receptor chain draws on TRBV7-2 and TRBJ1-6, with TRBD1 perhaps the D gene, on 5 matching bases. The CDR3 reads CASSPAVDRLNSPLHF. The nucleotide sequence is given as TGTGCCAGCAGCCCGGCGGTAGACAGACTGAATTCACCCCTCCACTTT.